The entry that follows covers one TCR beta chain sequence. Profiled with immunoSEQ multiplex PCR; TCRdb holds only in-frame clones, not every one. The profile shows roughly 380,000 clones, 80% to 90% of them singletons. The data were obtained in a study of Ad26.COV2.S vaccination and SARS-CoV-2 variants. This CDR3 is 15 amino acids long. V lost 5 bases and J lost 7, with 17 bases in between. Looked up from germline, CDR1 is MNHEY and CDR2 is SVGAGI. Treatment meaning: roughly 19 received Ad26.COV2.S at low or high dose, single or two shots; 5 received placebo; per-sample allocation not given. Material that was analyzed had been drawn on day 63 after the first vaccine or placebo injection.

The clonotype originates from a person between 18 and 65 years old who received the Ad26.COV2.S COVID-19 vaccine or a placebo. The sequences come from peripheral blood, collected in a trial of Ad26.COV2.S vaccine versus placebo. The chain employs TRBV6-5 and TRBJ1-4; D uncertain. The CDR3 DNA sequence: TGTGCCAGCAGTATACAGTTTTCCCCGCCTGAAAAACTGTTTTTT. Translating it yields CASSIQFSPPEKLFF.